The rows below give T cell receptor beta chains drawn from one sample of a study of cytomegalovirus exposure and HLA in healthy donors. This table comes from immunoSEQ multiplex PCR, and its TCRdb copy is limited to in-frame clones, with some not included. There are roughly 190,000 clones in the sample; roughly 72% occur only once, and roughly 1.9% lies in the top ten. Material for sequencing was PBMCs. These receptors came from a woman aged 30 to 39 in good health and CMV-seropositive. Both conserved end residues are part of each CDR3. Fields, in order: clone size, CDR3 length, J gene, D gene, V gene, CDR3 protein, CDR3 DNA. D genes are given only for firm matches. Clone size is given for some rows only: seen once, a few or many times, or a class if the clone is expanded.

-	14	TRBJ2-7	-	TRBV13	CASSLGGQNYEQYF	TGTGCCAGCAGCTTAGGTGGACAGAACTACGAGCAGTACTTC
-	16	TRBJ1-4	TRBD1	TRBV6-1	CASSVIVGTDNEKLFF	TGTGCCAGCAGTGTGATCGTCGGGACAGATAATGAAAAACTGTTTTTT
-	17	TRBJ2-1	TRBD2	TRBV13	CASSLRTSGSSYNEQFF	TGTGCCAGCAGCCTGAGGACTAGCGGGAGCTCCTACAATGAGCAGTTCTTC
-	16	TRBJ2-7	TRBD2	TRBV19	CASSILQTSRYYEQYF	TGTGCCAGTAGTATTCTCCAGACTAGCCGATACTACGAGCAGTACTTC
-	16	TRBJ2-7	TRBD2	TRBV7-9	CASSSGTSGRSYEQYF	TGTGCCAGCAGCTCTGGGACTAGCGGGAGGTCCTACGAGCAGTACTTC
-	15	TRBJ2-5	TRBD2	TRBV11-2	CASSFGGSGRKTQYF	TGTGCCAGCAGCTTTGGGGGTAGCGGGAGAAAGACCCAGTACTTC
-	14	TRBJ2-3	-	TRBV30	CAWSEGRSTDTQYF	TGTGCCTGGAGTGAGGGGCGGAGCACAGATACGCAGTATTTT
-	15	TRBJ1-4	-	TRBV30	CAWSLSVGGNEKLFF	TGTGCCTGGAGTCTTTCCGTAGGGGGAAATGAAAAACTGTTTTTT
-	15	TRBJ2-1	-	TRBV14	CASSPRLASYNEQFF	TGTGCCAGCAGCCCACGCTTAGCGTCCTACAATGAGCAGTTCTTC
-	14	TRBJ1-2	-	TRBV4-3	CASSQDAQGYGYTF	TGCGCCAGCAGCCAAGATGCGCAGGGGTATGGCTACACCTTC
-	16	TRBJ2-3	-	TRBV9	CASSPLVAASTDTQYF	TGTGCCAGCAGCCCGTTAGTGGCGGCTAGCACAGATACGCAGTATTTT
-	15	TRBJ2-2	-	TRBV5-1	CASSLVGENTGELFF	TGCGCCAGCAGCTTGGTGGGAGAGAACACCGGGGAGCTGTTTTTT
-	16	TRBJ1-2	TRBD1	TRBV6-6	CASRLGTGGANYGYTF	TGTGCCAGCAGACTCGGGACAGGAGGGGCTAACTATGGCTACACCTTC
once	14	TRBJ1-6	-	TRBV6-1	CASRREAGRSPLHF	TGTGCCAGCAGGAGAGAGGCAGGGCGTTCACCCCTCCACTTT
-	16	TRBJ2-7	-	TRBV10-3	CAITKTDRERSYEQYF	TGTGCCATCACCAAAACGGACAGAGAGAGGTCCTACGAGCAGTACTTC
once	15	TRBJ1-4	-	TRBV9	CASSLQTGLTEKLFF	TGTGCCAGCAGCCTCCAGACAGGTCTTACTGAAAAACTGTTTTTT
-	17	TRBJ2-7	TRBD2	TRBV30	CAWSAGWTSGSPYEQYF	TGTGCCTGGAGTGCTGGGTGGACTAGCGGGAGCCCCTACGAGCAGTACTTC
once	17	TRBJ2-1	TRBD2	TRBV9	CASSGTSGGPLWSEQFF	TGTGCCAGCAGCGGGACTAGCGGGGGGCCTCTATGGTCGGAGCAGTTCTTC
few	16	TRBJ2-7	TRBD2	TRBV2	CASTMRGAGGPSEQYF	TGTGCCAGCACCATGAGGGGAGCGGGGGGCCCTTCCGAGCAGTACTTC
-	15	TRBJ2-1	TRBD1	TRBV30	CAWSGKGQSYNEQFF	TGTGCCTGGAGCGGTAAGGGACAGAGCTACAATGAGCAGTTCTTC
-	17	TRBJ2-6	-	TRBV7-2	CASSNPSGGLGANVLTF	TGTGCCAGCAGCAACCCTTCTGGGGGCCTTGGGGCCAACGTCCTGACTTTC
-	12	TRBJ2-1	-	TRBV27	CASSLGGREQFF	TGTGCCAGCAGTCTCGGGGGTAGGGAGCAGTTCTTC
-	13	TRBJ2-7	TRBD1	TRBV18	CASSEGQGYEQYF	TGTGCCAGCTCAGAGGGACAGGGGTACGAGCAGTACTTC
few	14	TRBJ2-3	-	TRBV7-2	CASSLGGTTDTQYF	TGTGCCAGCAGCTTGGGGGGAACCACAGATACGCAGTATTTT
-	14	TRBJ1-6	-	TRBV7-8	CASSLGSVSSPLHF	TGTGCCAGCAGCTTAGGATCGGTTAGTTCACCCCTCCACTTT
-	13	TRBJ2-2	-	TRBV5-1	CASSLGSTGELFF	TGCGCCAGCAGCTTGGGCAGCACCGGGGAGCTGTTTTTT
-	17	TRBJ1-2	-	TRBV9	CASSVGVTVLANYGYTF	TGTGCCAGCAGCGTAGGAGTGACAGTTCTAGCTAACTATGGCTACACCTTC
-	17	TRBJ1-2	-	TRBV27	CASSLSVAAGVSYGYTF	TGTGCCAGCAGTTTATCTGTCGCGGCAGGGGTATCCTATGGCTACACCTTC
-	15	TRBJ1-4	-	TRBV18	CASSITAGIVEKLFF	TGTGCCAGCTCAATTACAGCAGGGATAGTTGAAAAACTGTTTTTT